This T cell receptor (beta chain) was captured by sequencing in a study of OX40 agonist ivuxolimab in advanced cancers. Background on the study: Partial responses occurred in Three dose-escalation patients, one with hepatocellular carcinoma and two with cutaneous melanoma. The study's findings and limits: Within 6 weeks, CD4+ and CD8+ blood T cells expanded clonally at 0.1 to 3.0 mg/kg. Expanded peripheral T-cell antigen specificity went undetermined.

This clone was recorded once. As yet, its antigen is unknown. Measured with immunoSEQ multiplex PCR; TCRdb has only the in-frame clones, and not every one. The sample lists around 50,000 clones, nearly 90% seen once, with approximately 13% in the top ten. The J segment lost 4 bases and the V segment lost 2 bases, leaving 9 bases of the junction unmatched. The germline gives CDR1 PRHDT, CDR2 FYEKMQ (reference sequence). The CDR3 totals 16 residues. The J gene is TRBJ1-1, the V gene TRBV13, with 8 positions matching TRBD1. The material was CD4+ or CD8+ T cells sorted from blood, obtained in a trial of the OX40 agonist ivuxolimab. This sequence originates from an adult with an advanced solid tumor such as melanoma, head and neck, liver or kidney cancer. CDR3 DNA sequence: TGTGCCAGCAGCTTAAGTCTACAGGGGGGCGGCACTGAAGCTTTCTTT. Protein product: CASSLSLQGGGTEAFF.